This T cell receptor (beta chain) was observed in a study of cytomegalovirus exposure and HLA in healthy donors. Primers included in the PCR were 60 Vbeta and 13 Jbeta primers. Method: immunoSEQ multiplex PCR; TCRdb's copy keeps in-frame clones and lacks some. This sample yields around 140,000 clones, of which about two thirds are seen a single time; roughly 4% belongs to the top ten. J lost 3 bases, V lost 6 bases, and 5 bases had no gene match. The CDR3 loop spans 15 amino acids. Germline CDR1 and CDR2: MNHEY and SVGAGI. The sequenced sample was PBMCs. This clonotype originated in a middle-aged man in good health and CMV-seropositive. V and J are TRBV6-5 and TRBJ2-1; 10 nucleotides align to TRBD2. The CDR3 sequence is CASRGLAGVYNEQFF. Written as DNA, the CDR3 is TGTGCCAGCAGAGGCCTAGCGGGAGTCTACAATGAGCAGTTCTTC.